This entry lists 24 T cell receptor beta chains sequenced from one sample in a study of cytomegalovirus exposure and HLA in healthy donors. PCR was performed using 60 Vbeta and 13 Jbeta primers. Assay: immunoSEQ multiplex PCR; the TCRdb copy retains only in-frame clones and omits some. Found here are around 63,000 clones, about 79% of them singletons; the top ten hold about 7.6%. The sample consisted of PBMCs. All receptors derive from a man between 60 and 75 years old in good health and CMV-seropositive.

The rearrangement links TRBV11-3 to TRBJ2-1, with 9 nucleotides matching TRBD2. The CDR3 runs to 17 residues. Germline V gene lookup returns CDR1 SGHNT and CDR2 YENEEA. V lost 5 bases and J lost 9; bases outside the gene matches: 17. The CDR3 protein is CASSAKKGTSLGAEQFF. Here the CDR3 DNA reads TGTGCCAGCAGCGCTAAGAAGGGGACTAGCTTAGGGGCTGAGCAGTTCTTC.

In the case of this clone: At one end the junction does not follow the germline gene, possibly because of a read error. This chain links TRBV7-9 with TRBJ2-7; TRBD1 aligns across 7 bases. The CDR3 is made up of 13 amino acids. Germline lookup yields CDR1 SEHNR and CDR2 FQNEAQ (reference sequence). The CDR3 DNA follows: TGTTCCAGCAAGTCGGACAGGTCATACGAGCAGTACTTC. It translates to CSSKSDRSYEQYF. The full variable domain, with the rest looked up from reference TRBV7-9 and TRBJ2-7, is DTGVSQNPRHKITKRGQNVTFRCDPISEHNRLYWYRQTLGQGPEFLTYFQNEAQLEKSRLLSDRFSAERPKGSFSTLEIQRTEQGDSAMYLCSSKSDRSYEQYFGPGTRLTVT.

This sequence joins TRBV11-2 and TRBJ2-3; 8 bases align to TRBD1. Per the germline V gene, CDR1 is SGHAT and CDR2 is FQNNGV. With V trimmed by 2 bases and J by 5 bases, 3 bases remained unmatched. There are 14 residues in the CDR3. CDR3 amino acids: CASSLQGAGDTQYF. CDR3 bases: TGTGCCAGCAGCTTACAGGGGGCGGGAGATACGCAGTATTTT.

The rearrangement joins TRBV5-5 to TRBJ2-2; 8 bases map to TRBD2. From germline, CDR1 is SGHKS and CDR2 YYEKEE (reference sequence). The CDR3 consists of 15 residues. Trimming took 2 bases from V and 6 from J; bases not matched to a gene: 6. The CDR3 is CASSFSTGGPGELFF. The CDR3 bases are TGTGCCAGCAGCTTCTCAACGGGAGGGCCCGGGGAGCTGTTTTTT. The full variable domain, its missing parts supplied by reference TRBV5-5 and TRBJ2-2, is DAGVTQSPTHLIKTRGQQVTLRCSPISGHKSVSWYQQVLGQGPQFIFQYYEKEERGRGNFPDRFSARQFPNYSSELNVNALLLGDSALYLCASSFSTGGPGELFFGEGSRLTVL.

The CDR3 here is CASSLGGKPEAFF. CDR3 in DNA: TGTGCCAGCAGCTTAGGAGGGAAACCTGAAGCTTTCTTT. This rearrangement joins TRBV7-9 to TRBJ1-1; D call uncertain. The CDR3 runs to 13 residues. Germline-derived CDR1 and CDR2 are SEHNR and FQNEAQ (reference sequence). Trimming removed 1 base at V and 6 bases at J, with 9 bases between.

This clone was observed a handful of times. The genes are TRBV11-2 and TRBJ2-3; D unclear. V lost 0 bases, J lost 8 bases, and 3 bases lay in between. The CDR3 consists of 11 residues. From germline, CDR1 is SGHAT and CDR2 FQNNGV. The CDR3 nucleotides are TGTGCCAGCAGCTTAGATAGTACGCAGTATTTT. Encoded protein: CASSLDSTQYF.

CDR3 protein: CASSLGLAGENEQFF. CDR3 DNA sequence: TGCGCCAGCAGCCTGGGACTAGCTGGGGAGAATGAGCAGTTCTTC. This rearrangement joins TRBV4-1 to TRBJ2-1; the match to TRBD2 covers 9 bases. The germline CDR1 and CDR2 sequences are MGHRA and YSYEKL. V gave up 4 bases and J gave up 7 bases; unmatched junction bases: 8. The length of the CDR3 is 15 residues.

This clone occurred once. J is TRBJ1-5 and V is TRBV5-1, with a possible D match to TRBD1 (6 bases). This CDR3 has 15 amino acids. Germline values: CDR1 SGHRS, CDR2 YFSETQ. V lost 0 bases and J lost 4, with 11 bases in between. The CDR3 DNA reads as TGCGCCAGCAGCTTGGGGACAGTTCCTAATCAGCCCCAGCATTTT. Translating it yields CASSLGTVPNQPQHF. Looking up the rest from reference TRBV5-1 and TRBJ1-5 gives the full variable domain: KAGVTQTPRYLIKTRGQQVTLSCSPISGHRSVSWYQQTPGQGLQFLFEYFSETQRNKGNFPGRFSGRQFSNSRSEMNVSTLELGDSALYLCASSLGTVPNQPQHFGDGTRLSIL.

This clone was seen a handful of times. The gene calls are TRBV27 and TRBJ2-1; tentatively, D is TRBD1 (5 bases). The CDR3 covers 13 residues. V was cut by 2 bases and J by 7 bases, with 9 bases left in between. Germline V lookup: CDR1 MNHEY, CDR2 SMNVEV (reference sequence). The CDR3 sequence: CASSLGHFNEQFF. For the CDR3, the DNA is TGTGCCAGCAGTTTAGGACATTTTAATGAGCAGTTCTTC.

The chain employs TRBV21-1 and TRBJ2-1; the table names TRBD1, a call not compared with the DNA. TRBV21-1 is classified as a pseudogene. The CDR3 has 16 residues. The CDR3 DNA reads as TGTGCCAGCAGCAAACGAGAAGCAGCAGGCTACAATGAGCAGTTCTTC. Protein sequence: CASSKREAAGYNEQFF.

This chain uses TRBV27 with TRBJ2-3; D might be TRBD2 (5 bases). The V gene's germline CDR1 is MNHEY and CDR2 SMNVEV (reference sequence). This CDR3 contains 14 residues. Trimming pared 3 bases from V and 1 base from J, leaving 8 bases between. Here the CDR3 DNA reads TGTGCCAGCAGTTTCGGGGTCGGCACAGATACGCAGTATTTT. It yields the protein CASSFGVGTDTQYF.

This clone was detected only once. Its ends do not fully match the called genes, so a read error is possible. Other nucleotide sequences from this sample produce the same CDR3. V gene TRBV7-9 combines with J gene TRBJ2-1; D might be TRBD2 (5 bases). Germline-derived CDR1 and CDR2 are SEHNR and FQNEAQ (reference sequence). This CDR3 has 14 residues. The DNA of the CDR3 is TGCGCCAGCAGCTTCCCTGGGCCTTCGGGGGAGCAGTTCTTC. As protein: CASSFPGPSGEQFF.

DNA for the CDR3: TGCGCCAGCAGCTCGGCCCGGGACACTTCCTACGAGCAGTACTTC. This gives the protein CASSSARDTSYEQYF. V is TRBV5-1 and J is TRBJ2-7; the D gene is possibly TRBD1 (6 bases). V was shortened by 3 bases and J by 1 base, with 14 bases between the two germline ends. This CDR3 is built from 15 residues. Germline values: CDR1 SGHRS, CDR2 YFSETQ.

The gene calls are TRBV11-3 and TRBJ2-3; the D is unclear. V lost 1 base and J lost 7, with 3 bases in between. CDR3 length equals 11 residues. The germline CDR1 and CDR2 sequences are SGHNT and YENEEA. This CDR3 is CASSLAYTQYF. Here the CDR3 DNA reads TGTGCCAGCAGCTTAGCGTATACGCAGTATTTT.

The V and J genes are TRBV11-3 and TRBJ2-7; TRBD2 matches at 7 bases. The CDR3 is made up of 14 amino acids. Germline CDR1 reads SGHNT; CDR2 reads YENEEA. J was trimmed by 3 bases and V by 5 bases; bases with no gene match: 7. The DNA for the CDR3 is TGTGCCAGCAGCGTTCGGGGAGGGATCTACGAGCAGTACTTC. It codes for CASSVRGGIYEQYF.

CDR3 sequence (DNA): TGTGCCAGCAGCCGGCAGGGGGGCCCCGATAGTTACGAAGCTTTCTTT. It encodes CASSRQGGPDSYEAFF. V and J are TRBV4-2 and TRBJ1-1; TRBD1 agrees at 7 bases. The germline V gene has CDR1 LGHNA and CDR2 YNFKEQ. Trimming at V came to 4 bases and at J to 8 bases, leaving 16 bases not matched to a gene. This CDR3 has 16 residues.

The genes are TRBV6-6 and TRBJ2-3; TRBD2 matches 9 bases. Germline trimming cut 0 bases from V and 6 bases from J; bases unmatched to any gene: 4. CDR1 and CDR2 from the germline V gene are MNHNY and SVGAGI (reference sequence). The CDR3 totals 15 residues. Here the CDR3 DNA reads TGTGCCAGCAGTTACTCGACTAGCGGAAGGGATACGCAGTATTTT. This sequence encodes CASSYSTSGRDTQYF.

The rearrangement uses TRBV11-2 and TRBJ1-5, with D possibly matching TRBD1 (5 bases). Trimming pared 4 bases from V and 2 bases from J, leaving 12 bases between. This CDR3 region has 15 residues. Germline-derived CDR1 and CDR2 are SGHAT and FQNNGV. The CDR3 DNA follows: TGTGCCAGCAGCTCGCAGGGTGGGGGCAATCAGCCCCAGCATTTT. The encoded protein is CASSSQGGGNQPQHF.

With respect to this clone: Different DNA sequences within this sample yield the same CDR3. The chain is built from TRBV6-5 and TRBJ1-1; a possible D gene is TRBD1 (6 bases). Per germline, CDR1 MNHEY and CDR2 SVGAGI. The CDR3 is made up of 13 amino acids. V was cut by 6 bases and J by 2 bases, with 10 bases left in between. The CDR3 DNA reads TGTGCCAGCAGACGGACAGTTAACACTGAAGCTTTCTTT. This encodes CASRRTVNTEAFF.

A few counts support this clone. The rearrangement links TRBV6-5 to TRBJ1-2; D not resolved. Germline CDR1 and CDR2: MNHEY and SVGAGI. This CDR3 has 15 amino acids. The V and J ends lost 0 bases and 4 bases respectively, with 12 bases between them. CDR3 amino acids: CASSYSYGAGYGYTF. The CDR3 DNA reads TGTGCCAGCAGTTACTCGTACGGAGCGGGCTATGGCTACACCTTC.

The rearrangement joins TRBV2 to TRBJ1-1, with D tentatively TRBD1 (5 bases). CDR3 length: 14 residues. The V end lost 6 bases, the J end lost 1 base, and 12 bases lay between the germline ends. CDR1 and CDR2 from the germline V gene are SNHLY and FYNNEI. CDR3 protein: CASRQQARNTEAFF. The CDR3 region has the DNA TGTGCCAGCAGGCAACAGGCACGGAACACTGAAGCTTTCTTT. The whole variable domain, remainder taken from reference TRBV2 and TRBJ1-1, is EPEVTQTPSHQVTQMGQEVILRCVPISNHLYFYWYRQILGQKVEFLVSFYNNEISEKSEIFDDQFSVERPDGSNFTLKIRSTKLEDSAMYFCASRQQARNTEAFFGQGTRLTVV.

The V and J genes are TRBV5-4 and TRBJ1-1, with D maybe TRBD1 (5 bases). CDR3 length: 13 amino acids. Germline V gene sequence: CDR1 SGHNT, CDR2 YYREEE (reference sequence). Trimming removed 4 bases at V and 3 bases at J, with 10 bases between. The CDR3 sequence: CASSPQGDTEAFF. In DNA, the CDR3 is TGTGCCAGCAGCCCGCAGGGTGACACTGAAGCTTTCTTT.

This chain's CDR3 is CSAPRGVGYNEQFF. In DNA, the CDR3 is TGCAGCGCCCCCAGGGGAGTGGGGTACAATGAGCAGTTCTTC. V gene TRBV29-1 combines with J gene TRBJ2-1; a possible D gene is TRBD1 (6 bases). The germline V gene has CDR1 SQVTM and CDR2 ANQGSEA. The CDR3 spans 14 residues. Trimming stripped 7 bases from V and 4 bases from J, with 17 bases between.

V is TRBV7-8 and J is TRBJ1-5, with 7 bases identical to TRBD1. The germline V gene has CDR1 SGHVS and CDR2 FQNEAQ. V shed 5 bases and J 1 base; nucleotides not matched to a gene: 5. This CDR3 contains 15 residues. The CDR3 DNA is TGTGCCAGCAGCCGGAGACAGGGAAGCAATCAGCCCCAGCATTTT. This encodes CASSRRQGSNQPQHF.